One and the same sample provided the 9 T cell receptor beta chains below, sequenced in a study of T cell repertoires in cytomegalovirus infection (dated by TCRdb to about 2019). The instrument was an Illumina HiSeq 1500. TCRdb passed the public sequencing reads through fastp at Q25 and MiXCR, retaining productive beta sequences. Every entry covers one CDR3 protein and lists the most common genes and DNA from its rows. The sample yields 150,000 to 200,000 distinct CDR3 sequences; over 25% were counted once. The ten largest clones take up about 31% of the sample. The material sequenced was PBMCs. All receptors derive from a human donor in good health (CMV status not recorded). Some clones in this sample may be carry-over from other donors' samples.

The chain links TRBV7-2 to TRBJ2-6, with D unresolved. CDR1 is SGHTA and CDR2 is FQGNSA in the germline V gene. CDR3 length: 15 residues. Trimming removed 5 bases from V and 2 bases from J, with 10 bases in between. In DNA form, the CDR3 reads TGTGCCAGCAGCCTCGCCCGAGCTGGGGCCAACGTCCTGACTTTC. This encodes CASSLARAGANVLTF.

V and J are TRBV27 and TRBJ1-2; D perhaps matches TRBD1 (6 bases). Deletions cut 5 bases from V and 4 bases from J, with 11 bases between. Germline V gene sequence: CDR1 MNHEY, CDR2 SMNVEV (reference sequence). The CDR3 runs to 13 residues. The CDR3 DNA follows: TGTGCCAGCAGTCTTCAGGGGACCTATGGCTACACCTTC. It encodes CASSLQGTYGYTF.

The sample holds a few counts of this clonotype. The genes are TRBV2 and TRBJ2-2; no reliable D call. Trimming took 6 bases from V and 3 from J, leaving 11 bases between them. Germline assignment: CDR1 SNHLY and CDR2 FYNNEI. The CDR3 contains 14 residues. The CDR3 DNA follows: TGTGCCAGCAGGAAGGAGCCCCACACCGGGGAGCTGTTTTTT. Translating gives CASRKEPHTGELFF.

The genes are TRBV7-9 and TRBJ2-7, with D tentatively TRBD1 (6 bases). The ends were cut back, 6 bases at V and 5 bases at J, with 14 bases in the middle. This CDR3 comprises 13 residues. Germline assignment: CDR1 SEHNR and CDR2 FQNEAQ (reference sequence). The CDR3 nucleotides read TGTGCCAGCAGGACGACAGGCACCCACGAGCAGTACTTC. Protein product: CASRTTGTHEQYF. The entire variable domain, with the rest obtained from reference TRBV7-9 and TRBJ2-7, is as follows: DTGVSQNPRHKITKRGQNVTFRCDPISEHNRLYWYRQTLGQGPEFLTYFQNEAQLEKSRLLSDRFSAERPKGSFSTLEIQRTEQGDSAMYLCASRTTGTHEQYFGPGTRLTVT.

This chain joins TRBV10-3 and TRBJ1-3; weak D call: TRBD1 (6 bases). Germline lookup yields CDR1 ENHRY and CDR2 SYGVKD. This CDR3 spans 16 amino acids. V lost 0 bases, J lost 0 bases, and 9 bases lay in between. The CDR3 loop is CAISESGGRSGNTIYF. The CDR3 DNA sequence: TGTGCCATCAGTGAGTCGGGGGGCCGCTCTGGAAACACCATATATTTT.

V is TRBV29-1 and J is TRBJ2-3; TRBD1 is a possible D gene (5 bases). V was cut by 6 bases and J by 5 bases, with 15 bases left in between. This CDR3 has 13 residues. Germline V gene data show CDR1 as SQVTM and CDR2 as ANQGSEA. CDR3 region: CSVSDSFQDTQYF. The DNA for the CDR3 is TGCAGCGTAAGTGACAGTTTCCAAGATACGCAGTATTTT.

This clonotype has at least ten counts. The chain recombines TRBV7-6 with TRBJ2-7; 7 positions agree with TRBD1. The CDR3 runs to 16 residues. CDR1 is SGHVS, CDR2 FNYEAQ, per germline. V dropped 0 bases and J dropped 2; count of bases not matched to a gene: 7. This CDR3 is CASSLAGQHPAYEQYF. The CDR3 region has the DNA TGTGCCAGCAGCTTAGCGGGACAGCACCCAGCCTACGAGCAGTACTTC.

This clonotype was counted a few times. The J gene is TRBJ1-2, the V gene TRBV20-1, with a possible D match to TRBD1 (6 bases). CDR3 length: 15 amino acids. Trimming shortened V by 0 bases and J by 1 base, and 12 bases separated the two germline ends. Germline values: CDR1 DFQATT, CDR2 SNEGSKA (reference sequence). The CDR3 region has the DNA TGCAGTGCTAGAGAAGGGGGACGGGGTAACTATGGCTACACCTTC. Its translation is CSAREGGRGNYGYTF.

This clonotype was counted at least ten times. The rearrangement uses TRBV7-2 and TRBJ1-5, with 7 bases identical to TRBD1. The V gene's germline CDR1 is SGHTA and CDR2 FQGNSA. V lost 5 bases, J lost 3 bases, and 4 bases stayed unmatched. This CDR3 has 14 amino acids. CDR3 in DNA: TGTGCCAGCAGCGAACAGGGGATCAATCAGCCCCAGCATTTT. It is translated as CASSEQGINQPQHF.